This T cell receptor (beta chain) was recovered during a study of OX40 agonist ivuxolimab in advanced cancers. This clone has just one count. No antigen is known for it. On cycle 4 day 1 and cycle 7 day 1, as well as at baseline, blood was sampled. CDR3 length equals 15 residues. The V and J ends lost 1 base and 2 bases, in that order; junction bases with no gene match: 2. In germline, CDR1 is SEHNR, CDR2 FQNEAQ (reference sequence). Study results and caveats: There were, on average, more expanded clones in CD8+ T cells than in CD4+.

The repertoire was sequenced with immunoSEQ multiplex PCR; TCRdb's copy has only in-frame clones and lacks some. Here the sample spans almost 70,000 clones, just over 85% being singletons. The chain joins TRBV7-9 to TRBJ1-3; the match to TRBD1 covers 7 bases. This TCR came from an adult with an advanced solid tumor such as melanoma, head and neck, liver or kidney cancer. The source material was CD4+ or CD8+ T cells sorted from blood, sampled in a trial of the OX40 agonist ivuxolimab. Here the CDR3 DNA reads TGTGCCAGCAGCTTAGGCACAGGGGCTGGAAACACCATATATTTT. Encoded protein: CASSLGTGAGNTIYF.